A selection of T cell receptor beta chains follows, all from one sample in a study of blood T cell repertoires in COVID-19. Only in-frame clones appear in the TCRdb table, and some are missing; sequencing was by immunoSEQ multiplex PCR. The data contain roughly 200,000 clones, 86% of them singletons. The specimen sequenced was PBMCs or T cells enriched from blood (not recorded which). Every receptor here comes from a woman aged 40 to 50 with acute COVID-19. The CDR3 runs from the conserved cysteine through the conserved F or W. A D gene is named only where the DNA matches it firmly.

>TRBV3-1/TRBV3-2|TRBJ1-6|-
CASSQNGVTRGSLHF
TGTGCCAGCAGCCAAAATGGAGTGACCCGGGGGTCCCTCCACTTT
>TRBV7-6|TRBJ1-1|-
CASSGRGGANTEAFF
TGTGCCAGCAGCGGGAGGGGAGGGGCGAACACTGAAGCTTTCTTT
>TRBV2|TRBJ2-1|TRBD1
CASSERTGEQFF
TGTGCCAGCAGTGAAAGGACAGGTGAGCAGTTCTTC
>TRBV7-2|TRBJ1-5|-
CASSSRAGNQPQHF
TGTGCCAGCAGCTCCCGGGCGGGGAATCAGCCCCAGCATTTT
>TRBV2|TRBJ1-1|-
CASNRRQATNTEAFF
TGTGCCAGCAATAGAAGACAGGCAACAAACACTGAAGCTTTCTTT
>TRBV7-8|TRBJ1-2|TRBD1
CASSWTDRGYAGYTF
TGTGCCAGCAGCTGGACGGACAGGGGGTACGCTGGCTACACCTTC
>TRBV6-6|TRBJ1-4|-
CVSRVDGATNEKLFF
TGTGTCAGCAGGGTGGACGGGGCAACTAATGAAAAACTGTTTTTT
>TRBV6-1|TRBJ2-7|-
CASSEVQYSGNEQYF
TGTGCCAGCAGTGAAGTACAGTATTCCGGGAACGAGCAGTACTTC
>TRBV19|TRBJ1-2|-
CASTLDSSGRGGYTF
TGTGCCAGTACCCTAGACAGCAGTGGACGTGGAGGCTACACCTTC
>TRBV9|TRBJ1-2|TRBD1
CASSGSGTGGRGYTF
TGTGCCAGCAGCGGTTCCGGGACAGGGGGCCGGGGCTACACCTTC
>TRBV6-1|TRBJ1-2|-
CASSEVRGDGYTF
TGTGCCAGCAGTGAAGTCAGGGGCGATGGCTACACCTTC